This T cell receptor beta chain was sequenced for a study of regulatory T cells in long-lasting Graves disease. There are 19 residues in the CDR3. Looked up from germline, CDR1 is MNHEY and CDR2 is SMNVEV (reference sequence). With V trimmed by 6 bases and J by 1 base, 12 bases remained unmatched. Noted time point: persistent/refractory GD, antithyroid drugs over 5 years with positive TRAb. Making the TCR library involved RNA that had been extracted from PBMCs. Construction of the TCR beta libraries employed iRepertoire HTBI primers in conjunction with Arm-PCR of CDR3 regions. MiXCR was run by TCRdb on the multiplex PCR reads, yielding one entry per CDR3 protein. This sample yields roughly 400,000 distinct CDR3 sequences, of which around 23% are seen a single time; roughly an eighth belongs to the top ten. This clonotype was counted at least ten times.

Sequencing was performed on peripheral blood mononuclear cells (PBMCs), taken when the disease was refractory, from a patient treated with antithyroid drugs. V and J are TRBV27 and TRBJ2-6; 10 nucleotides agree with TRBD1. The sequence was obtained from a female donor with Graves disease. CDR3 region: CASSGWTGGAMSGANVLTF. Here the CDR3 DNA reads TGTGCCAGCAGCGGCTGGACAGGGGGTGCCATGTCTGGGGCCAACGTCCTGACTTTC.